The rows below give T cell receptor beta chains drawn from one sample of a study of tumor-infiltrating lymphocytes in primary liver carcinoma. TCRdb reprocessed the multiplex PCR reads with MiXCR, giving one entry per CDR3 protein. The data show 50,000 to 65,000 distinct CDR3 sequences, around 69% seen once. The sample was liver tumor tissue from sampling region 4. Receptors originate from a man aged 35 to 55 with primary liver carcinoma and hepatitis B virus infection. The CDR3 runs from the conserved cysteine through the conserved F or W. Fields, in order: clone size, J gene, V gene, D gene, CDR3 protein, CDR3 DNA. A D gene is named only where the DNA matches it firmly. Part of the rows lack a size; the others show once, few, many or a class for expanded clones.

size: .
J: TRBJ1-4
V: TRBV29-1
D: .
CDR3: CSARDSGCERLFF
DNA: TGCAGCGCTCGTGACAGCGGCTGTGAAAGACTGTTTTTT

size: many
J: TRBJ1-5
V: TRBV28
D: .
CDR3: CASSLVGFNQPQHF
DNA: TGTGCCAGCAGTTTGGTGGGGTTCAATCAGCCCCAGCATTTT

size: .
J: TRBJ2-2
V: TRBV6-2/TRBV6-3
D: .
CDR3: CASSYSLGRELFF
DNA: TGTGCCAGCAGTTACTCCTTAGGCAGGGAGCTGTTTTTT

size: .
J: TRBJ2-7
V: TRBV6-5
D: TRBD2
CDR3: CVSSYSSGDSEQYF
DNA: TGTGTCAGCAGTTACTCTAGCGGGGATAGCGAGCAGTACTTC

size: .
J: TRBJ2-7
V: TRBV11-2
D: .
CDR3: CANSLTDSTYELYF
DNA: TGTGCCAACAGTTTAACGGACTCTACCTACGAGCTGTACTTC

size: once
J: TRBJ2-2
V: TRBV29-1
D: TRBD2
CDR3: CNVETSASNAGELFF
DNA: TGCAACGTTGAGACTAGCGCGTCGAACGCCGGGGAGCTGTTCTTT

size: many
J: TRBJ2-3
V: TRBV29-1
D: TRBD2
CDR3: CSVGYAGASDTQYF
DNA: TGCAGCGTTGGCTACGCGGGAGCGTCAGATACGCAGTATTTT

size: once
J: TRBJ2-7
V: TRBV6-2/TRBV6-3
D: TRBD1
CDR3: CASSYQLDRAYERYF
DNA: TGTGCCAGTAGTTACCAACTAGACAGGGCATACGAGCGGTACTTC

size: many
J: TRBJ1-5
V: TRBV2
D: .
CDR3: CASIPHGPGQPQHF
DNA: TGTGCCAGCATTCCCCACGGACCGGGTCAGCCCCAGCATTTT

size: .
J: TRBJ2-7
V: TRBV12-3/TRBV12-4
D: TRBD1
CDR3: CTSCMGTGGSYEEYF
DNA: TGTACCAGCTGTATGGGGACAGGGGGGTCCTACGAGGAGTACTTC

size: .
J: TRBJ2-5
V: TRBV11-2
D: .
CDR3: CASGLVMEETKYF
DNA: TGTGCCAGCGGCTTAGTTATGGAAGAGACCAAGTACTTC

size: .
J: TRBJ1-4
V: TRBV29-1
D: .
CDR3: CSVGYGHWDPGEKLFF
DNA: TGCAGCGTTGGTTACGGACATTGGGACCCTGGGGAAAAACTGTTCTTT

size: few
J: TRBJ2-7
V: TRBV6-1
D: .
CDR3: CTSSGSIGTLGRYF
DNA: TGTACCAGCAGTGGATCTATAGGGACCCTAGGGCGGTACTTC

size: .
J: TRBJ2-1
V: TRBV5-6
D: TRBD2
CDR3: CASSRGLVGVLTYNEQFF
DNA: TGTGCTAGCAGCCGGGGACTAGTGGGAGTTTTGACCTACAATGAGCAGTTCTTC

size: few
J: TRBJ2-3
V: TRBV10-2
D: .
CDR3: CTSKGSPGTDTQYF
DNA: TGCACCAGCAAGGGCTCACCGGGCACAGATACACAGTATTTT

size: many
J: TRBJ1-5
V: TRBV29-1
D: .
CDR3: CSVAQGGQPQHF
DNA: TGCAGCGTTGCTCAGGGAGGGCAGCCCCAGCATTTT

size: .
J: TRBJ2-3
V: TRBV12-3/TRBV12-4
D: .
CDR3: CDSKFGTRGHQPQYF
DNA: TGTGACAGCAAATTCGGGACAAGGGGCCATCAGCCCCAGTATTTT